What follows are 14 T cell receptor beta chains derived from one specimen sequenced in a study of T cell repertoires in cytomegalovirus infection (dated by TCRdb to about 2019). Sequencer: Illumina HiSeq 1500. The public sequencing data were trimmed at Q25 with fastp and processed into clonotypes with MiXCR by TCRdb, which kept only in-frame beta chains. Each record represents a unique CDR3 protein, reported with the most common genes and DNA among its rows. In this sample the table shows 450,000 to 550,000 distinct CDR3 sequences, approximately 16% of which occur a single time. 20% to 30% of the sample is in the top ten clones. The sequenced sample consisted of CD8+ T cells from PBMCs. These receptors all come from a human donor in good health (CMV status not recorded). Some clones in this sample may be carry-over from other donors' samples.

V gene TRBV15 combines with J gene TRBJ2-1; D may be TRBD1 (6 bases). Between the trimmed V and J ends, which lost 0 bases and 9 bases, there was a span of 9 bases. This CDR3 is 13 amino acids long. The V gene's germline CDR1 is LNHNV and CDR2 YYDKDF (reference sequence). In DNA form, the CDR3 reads TGTGCCACCAGCAGAGACCCAGGGGCTGAGCAGTTCTTC. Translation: CATSRDPGAEQFF.

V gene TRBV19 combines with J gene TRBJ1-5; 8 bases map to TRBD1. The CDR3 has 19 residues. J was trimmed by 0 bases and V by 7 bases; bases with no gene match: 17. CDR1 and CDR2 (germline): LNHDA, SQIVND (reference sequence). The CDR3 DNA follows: TGTGCCAGTACTAACCGAAGGACAGGGCCACCTCATAGCAATCAGCCCCAGCATTTT. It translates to CASTNRRTGPPHSNQPQHF.

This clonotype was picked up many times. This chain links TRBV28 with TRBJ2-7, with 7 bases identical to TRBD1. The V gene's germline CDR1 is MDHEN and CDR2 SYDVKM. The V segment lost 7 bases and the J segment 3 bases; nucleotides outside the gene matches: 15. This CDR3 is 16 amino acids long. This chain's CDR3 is CASKTHRQGFFYEQYF. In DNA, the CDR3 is TGTGCCAGCAAAACCCACCGACAGGGATTTTTCTACGAGCAGTACTTC.

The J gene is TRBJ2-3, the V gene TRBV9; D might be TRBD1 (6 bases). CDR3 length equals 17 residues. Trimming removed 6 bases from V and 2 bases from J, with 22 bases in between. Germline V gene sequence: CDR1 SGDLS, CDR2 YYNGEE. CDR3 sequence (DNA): TGTGCCAGCACCCTCCTCCAGGGGACGGTAAACACAGATACGCAGTATTTT. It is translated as CASTLLQGTVNTDTQYF.

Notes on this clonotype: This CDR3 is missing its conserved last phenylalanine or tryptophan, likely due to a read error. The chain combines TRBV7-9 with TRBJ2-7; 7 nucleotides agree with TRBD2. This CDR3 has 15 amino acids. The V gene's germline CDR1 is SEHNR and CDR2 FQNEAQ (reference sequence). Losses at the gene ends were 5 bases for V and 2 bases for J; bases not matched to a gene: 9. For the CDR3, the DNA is TGTGCCAGCAGCCCCCCTGCGGGAGTCGCCTACGAGCAGTACTCC. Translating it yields CASSPPAGVAYEQYS.

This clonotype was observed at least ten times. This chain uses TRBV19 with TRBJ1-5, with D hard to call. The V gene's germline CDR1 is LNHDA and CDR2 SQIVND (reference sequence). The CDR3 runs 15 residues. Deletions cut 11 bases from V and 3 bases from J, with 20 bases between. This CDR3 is CAGSFQVKHNQPQHF. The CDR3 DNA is TGTGCCGGGTCCTTTCAAGTTAAGCACAATCAGCCCCAGCATTTT.

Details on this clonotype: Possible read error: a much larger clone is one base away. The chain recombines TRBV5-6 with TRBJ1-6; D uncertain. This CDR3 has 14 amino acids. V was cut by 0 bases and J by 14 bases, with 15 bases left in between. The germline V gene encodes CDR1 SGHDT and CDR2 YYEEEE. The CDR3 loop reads CASSLGVLGKSLHF. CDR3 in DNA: TGTGCCAGCAGCTTGGGGGTCCTCGGGAAATCCCTCCACTTT.

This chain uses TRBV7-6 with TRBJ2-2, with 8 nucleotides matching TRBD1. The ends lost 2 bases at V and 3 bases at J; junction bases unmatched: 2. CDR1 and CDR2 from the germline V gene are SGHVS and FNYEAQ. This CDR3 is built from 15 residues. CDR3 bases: TGTGCCAGCAGCTTAACCAGGGGGCACACCGGGGAGCTGTTTTTT. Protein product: CASSLTRGHTGELFF.

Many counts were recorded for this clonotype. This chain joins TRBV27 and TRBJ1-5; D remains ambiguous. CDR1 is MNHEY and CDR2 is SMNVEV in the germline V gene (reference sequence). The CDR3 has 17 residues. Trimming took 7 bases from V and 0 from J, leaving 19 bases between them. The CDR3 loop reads CASTSNVKEYSNQPQHF. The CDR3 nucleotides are TGTGCCAGCACCAGTAACGTCAAAGAATATAGCAATCAGCCCCAGCATTTT.

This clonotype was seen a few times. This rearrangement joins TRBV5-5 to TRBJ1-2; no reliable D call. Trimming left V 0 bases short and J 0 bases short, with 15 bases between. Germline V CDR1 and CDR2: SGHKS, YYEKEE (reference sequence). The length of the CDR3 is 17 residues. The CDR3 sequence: CASSLVGEGLTNYGYTF. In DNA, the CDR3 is TGTGCCAGCAGCTTGGTGGGAGAGGGCCTCACTAACTATGGCTACACCTTC.

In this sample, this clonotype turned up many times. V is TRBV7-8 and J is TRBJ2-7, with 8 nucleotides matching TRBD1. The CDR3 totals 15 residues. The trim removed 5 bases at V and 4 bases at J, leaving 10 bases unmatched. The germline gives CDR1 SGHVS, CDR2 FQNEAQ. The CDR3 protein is CASSLLETGEYEQYF. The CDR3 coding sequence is TGTGCCAGCAGCCTACTAGAGACAGGGGAGTACGAGCAGTACTTC.

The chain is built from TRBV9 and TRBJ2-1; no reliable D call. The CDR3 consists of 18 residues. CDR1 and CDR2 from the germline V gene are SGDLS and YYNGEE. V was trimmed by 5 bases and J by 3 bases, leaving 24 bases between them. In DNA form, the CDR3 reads TGTGCCAGCAGTCCGGGCAGTGGACCTCCCTCCGACTACAATGAGCAGTTCTTC. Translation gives CASSPGSGPPSDYNEQFF.

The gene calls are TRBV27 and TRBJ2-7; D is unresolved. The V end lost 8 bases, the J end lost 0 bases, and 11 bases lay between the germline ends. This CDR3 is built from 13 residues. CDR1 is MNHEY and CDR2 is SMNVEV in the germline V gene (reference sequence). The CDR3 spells CASGVTSSYEQYF. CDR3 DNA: TGTGCCAGCGGGGTTACCAGCTCCTACGAGCAGTACTTC.

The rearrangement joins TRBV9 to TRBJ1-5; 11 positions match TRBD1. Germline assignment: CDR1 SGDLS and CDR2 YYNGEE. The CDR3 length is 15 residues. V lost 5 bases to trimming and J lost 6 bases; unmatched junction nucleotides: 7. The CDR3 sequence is CASSAGTGGSQPQHF. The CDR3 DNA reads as TGTGCCAGCAGTGCCGGGACAGGGGGAAGTCAGCCCCAGCATTTT.